These T cell receptor beta chains were read from a single sample in a study of blood T cells in healthy people across ages. TCRdb reanalysed the 5' RACE reads using MiXCR and keeps one entry per CDR3 protein. The sample has a few hundred thousand distinct CDR3 sequences, 45% to 60% seen once; the top ten hold roughly 51%. Sequences were obtained from blood. All receptors come from a man aged 60 to 69 in good health. The CDR3 runs from the conserved cysteine through the conserved F or W. A D gene is named only where the DNA matches it firmly. For some rows the clone size is stated as once, few or many, or as a class when expanded; others skip it.

clone size: few; D gene: NA; J gene: TRBJ2-5; V gene: TRBV5-1; CDR3 length: 14; CDR3 DNA: TGCGCCAGCAGCTTGGGTCAGAGACATGAGACCCAGTACTTC; CDR3 protein: CASSLGQRHETQYF
clone size: few; D gene: TRBD2; J gene: TRBJ2-3; V gene: TRBV14; CDR3 length: 20; CDR3 DNA: TGTGCCAGCAGCCAAGGTCGATGGCGAGTAGCGGGAGGGGAGGTGGATACGCAGTATTTT; CDR3 protein: CASSQGRWRVAGGEVDTQYF
clone size: NA; D gene: TRBD2; J gene: TRBJ2-1; V gene: TRBV12-3/TRBV12-4; CDR3 length: 14; CDR3 DNA: TGTGCCAGCAGTTTGACTAGCGCTTACAATGAGCAGTTCTTC; CDR3 protein: CASSLTSAYNEQFF
clone size: NA; D gene: NA; J gene: TRBJ2-5; V gene: TRBV4-3; CDR3 length: 15; CDR3 DNA: TGCGCCAGCAGCCAAGAAACATGGTCCCAAGAGACCCAGTACTTC; CDR3 protein: CASSQETWSQETQYF
clone size: few; D gene: NA; J gene: TRBJ2-7; V gene: TRBV25-1; CDR3 length: 15; CDR3 DNA: TGTGCCAGCAGTGAGGTTTCTAGCGAATCCTACGAGCAGTACTTC; CDR3 protein: CASSEVSSESYEQYF
clone size: few; D gene: NA; J gene: TRBJ2-7; V gene: TRBV6-1; CDR3 length: 12; CDR3 DNA: TGTGCCAGCAGTGAACGGGGTTACAAGCAGTACTTC; CDR3 protein: CASSERGYKQYF
clone size: NA; D gene: NA; J gene: TRBJ2-5; V gene: TRBV20-1; CDR3 length: 15; CDR3 DNA: TGCAGTGCCTCAGGACTGCAAACACGCCAAGAGACCCAGTACTTC; CDR3 protein: CSASGLQTRQETQYF
clone size: many; D gene: TRBD2; J gene: TRBJ2-5; V gene: TRBV20-1; CDR3 length: 12; CDR3 DNA: TGCAGTGCTAGCGGGGGGGCCGCGACCCAGTACTTC; CDR3 protein: CSASGGAATQYF
clone size: few; D gene: NA; J gene: TRBJ2-5; V gene: TRBV6-6; CDR3 length: 15; CDR3 DNA: TGTGCCAGCAGTTACTCGTGGGGAGGGGGAGAGACCCAGTACTTC; CDR3 protein: CASSYSWGGGETQYF
clone size: few; D gene: NA; J gene: TRBJ2-5; V gene: TRBV7-2; CDR3 length: 14; CDR3 DNA: TGTGCCAGCAGCTCGATTAGGAGCGGAGAGACCCAGTACTTC; CDR3 protein: CASSSIRSGETQYF
clone size: NA; D gene: TRBD1; J gene: TRBJ2-5; V gene: TRBV7-2; CDR3 length: 17; CDR3 DNA: TGTGCCAGCAGCTCCGAAAGGACAGGGATAGCGTTGGAGACCCAGTACTTC; CDR3 protein: CASSSERTGIALETQYF
clone size: NA; D gene: NA; J gene: TRBJ2-1; V gene: TRBV25-1; CDR3 length: 14; CDR3 DNA: TGTGCAGCCCAAGGGGGGGGATCCTACAATGAGCAGTTCTTC; CDR3 protein: CAAQGGGSYNEQFF
clone size: NA; D gene: TRBD2; J gene: TRBJ2-5; V gene: TRBV7-9; CDR3 length: 14; CDR3 DNA: TGTGCCAGCGTCGGGGGGGCAGACCAAGAGACCCAGTACTTC; CDR3 protein: CASVGGADQETQYF
clone size: few; D gene: TRBD1; J gene: TRBJ2-7; V gene: TRBV11-2; CDR3 length: 15; CDR3 DNA: TGTGCCAGCAGCTTAGCAGGGGGCGTCTCCTACGAGCAGTACTTC; CDR3 protein: CASSLAGGVSYEQYF
clone size: NA; D gene: TRBD1; J gene: TRBJ2-3; V gene: TRBV5-4; CDR3 length: 15; CDR3 DNA: TGTGCCAGCAGCTTACCGGGACAGGGGATGAATACGCAGTATTTT; CDR3 protein: CASSLPGQGMNTQYF
clone size: few; D gene: NA; J gene: TRBJ1-2; V gene: TRBV7-2; CDR3 length: 13; CDR3 DNA: TGTGCCAGCAGCCCGGTCGGGTCCTATGGCTACACCTTC; CDR3 protein: CASSPVGSYGYTF
clone size: many; D gene: NA; J gene: TRBJ2-7; V gene: TRBV19; CDR3 length: 13; CDR3 DNA: TGTGCCAGTAGTGAGGGCCCTTCCTACGAGCAGTACTTC; CDR3 protein: CASSEGPSYEQYF
clone size: NA; D gene: TRBD1; J gene: TRBJ2-7; V gene: TRBV3-1; CDR3 length: 15; CDR3 DNA: TGTGCCAGCAGCCCTCTTGGGGACAGAGCCTACGAGCAGTACTTC; CDR3 protein: CASSPLGDRAYEQYF
clone size: NA; D gene: NA; J gene: TRBJ2-5; V gene: TRBV6-1; CDR3 length: 14; CDR3 DNA: TGTGCCAGCAGTGTGGGGGGGGGCCAAGAGGACCAGTACTTC; CDR3 protein: CASSVGGGQEDQYF
clone size: NA; D gene: NA; J gene: TRBJ1-5; V gene: TRBV12-3/TRBV12-4; CDR3 length: 13; CDR3 DNA: TGTGCCAGCACCAGGGACGTTAATCAGCCCCAGCATTTT; CDR3 protein: CASTRDVNQPQHF
clone size: NA; D gene: TRBD2; J gene: TRBJ2-7; V gene: TRBV27; CDR3 length: 15; CDR3 DNA: TGTGCCAGCAGTATACGGGGGGGTTGGAGGGACGAGCAGTACTTC; CDR3 protein: CASSIRGGWRDEQYF
clone size: few; D gene: NA; J gene: TRBJ2-5; V gene: TRBV7-9; CDR3 length: 12; CDR3 DNA: TGTGCCAGTCAGCCCCTTTCGGAGACCCAGTACTTC; CDR3 protein: CASQPLSETQYF
clone size: few; D gene: NA; J gene: TRBJ1-1; V gene: TRBV12-3/TRBV12-4; CDR3 length: 13; CDR3 DNA: TGTGCCAGCAGTTTGACGAGGAACACTGAAGCTTTCTTT; CDR3 protein: CASSLTRNTEAFF